The entry below describes one TCR beta chain. This record comes from a study of blood T cell repertoires in COVID-19. Study details: There were acute and convalescent COVID-19 samples, and they came from the United States, Italy and Spain. The cDNA or gDNA used as material had been derived from T cells, B-cell-depleted T cells, or PBMCs.

CDR3 length: 15 amino acids. The V gene lost 5 bases and the J gene lost 5 bases, with 15 bases spanning the gap. Germline CDR1 is LNHDA and CDR2 is SQIVND (reference sequence). Cohorts were determined from participant-reported clinical history. Each recovered donor of Cohort 3 presented with two negative PCRs, clearance, or symptom resolution. Sequencing used immunoSEQ multiplex PCR; TCRdb keeps in-frame clones, though not all of them. The sample consists of over 200,000 clones, 87% of them appearing once. The sequence derives from a man aged 25 to 40 who had recovered from COVID-19. The chain joins TRBV19 to TRBJ1-4; unclear D gene. Sequencing was done on a sample of PBMCs or T cells enriched from blood (not recorded which). CDR3 protein: CASSSREALNEKLFF. The CDR3 DNA is TGTGCCAGTAGTTCTCGAGAGGCGTTGAATGAAAAACTGTTTTTT. The entire variable domain, with the rest obtained from reference TRBV19 and TRBJ1-4, is as follows: DGGITQSPKYLFRKEGQNVTLSCEQNLNHDAMYWYRQDPGQGLRLIYYSQIVNDFQKGDIAEGYSVSREKKESFPLTVTSAQKNPTAFYLCASSSREALNEKLFFGSGTQLSVL.